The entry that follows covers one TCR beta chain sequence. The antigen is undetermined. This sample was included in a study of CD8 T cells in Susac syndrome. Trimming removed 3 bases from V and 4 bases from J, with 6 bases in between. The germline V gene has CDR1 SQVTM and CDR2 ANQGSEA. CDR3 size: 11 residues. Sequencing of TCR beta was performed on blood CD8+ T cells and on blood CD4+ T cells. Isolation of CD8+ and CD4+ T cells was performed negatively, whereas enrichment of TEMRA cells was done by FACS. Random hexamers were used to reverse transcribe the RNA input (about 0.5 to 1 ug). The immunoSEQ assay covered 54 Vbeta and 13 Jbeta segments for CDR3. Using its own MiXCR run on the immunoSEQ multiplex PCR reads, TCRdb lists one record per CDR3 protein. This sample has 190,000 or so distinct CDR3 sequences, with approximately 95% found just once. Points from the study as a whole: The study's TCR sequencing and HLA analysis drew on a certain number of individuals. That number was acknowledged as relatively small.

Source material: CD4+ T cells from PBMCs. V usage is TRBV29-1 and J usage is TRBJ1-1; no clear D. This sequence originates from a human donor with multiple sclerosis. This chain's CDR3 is CSVEEGTEAFF. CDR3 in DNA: TGCAGCGTTGAGGAGGGCACTGAAGCTTTCTTT. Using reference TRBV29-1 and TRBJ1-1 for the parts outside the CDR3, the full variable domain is SAVISQKPSRDICQRGTSLTIQCQVDSQVTMMFWYRQQPGQSLTLIATANQGSEATYESGFVIDKFPISRPNLTFSTLTVSNMSPEDSSIYLCSVEEGTEAFFGQGTRLTVV.